This TCR beta chain was observed in a study of CXCR3-negative and CXCR3-positive naive CD8 T cells. The CDR3 is 14 amino acids. The germline CDR1 and CDR2 sequences are MGHRA and YSYEKL. The study made its TRB cDNA libraries by 5' RACE, adding UMI labels. For each CDR3 protein, TCRdb gives one entry from its re-call of the 5' RACE reads, without DNA. The sample includes 7,900 or so distinct CDR3 sequences. The rearrangement joins TRBV4-1 to TRBJ2-7; TCRdb selects TRBD1, and the lack of DNA leaves this call unchecked. The sequencing input was naive CXCR3- CD8+ T cells from blood. Subset here: CD45RO-CCR7+CD27+CD95- naive CD8+ T cells lacking CXCR3 (TNR3-). The TCR sequence derives from a human donor in good health. Some clones in this sample may be carry-over from other donors' samples. The CDR3 is CASSPGTGSYEQYF.